A single sample gave rise to the 22 T cell receptor beta chains below, sequenced in a study of tumor and adjacent non-tumor tissue in lung cancer. RNA was extracted from bulk tissue without any cell sorting. The normal lung tissue was taken more than 3 cm from the tumor edge. A modified ARM-PCR protocol with three rounds of nested PCR amplified TCRbeta. One entry per CDR3 protein results from TCRdb running MiXCR on the multiplex PCR reads. The sample holds 100,000 or so distinct CDR3 sequences, 75% to 90% seen once. Specimen: distant non-tumor lung tissue. These receptors all come from a man in his 60s with small cell lung cancer.

This chain uses TRBV6-1 with TRBJ2-3; TRBD2 might be the D (6 bases). Germline CDR1 is MNHNS and CDR2 is SASEGT. The CDR3 runs 18 residues. The CDR3 here is CISSSLGAGLSGSEQQYF. As DNA, the CDR3 is TGTATCAGCAGCTCCCTAGGGGCGGGACTCTCGGGCTCGGAGCAGCAGTATTTT.

The rearrangement links TRBV19 to TRBJ2-7; 7 positions agree with TRBD2. CDR3 length: 16 amino acids. The trim removed 3 bases at V and 2 bases at J, leaving 10 bases unmatched. The germline gives CDR1 LNHDA, CDR2 SQIVND (reference sequence). The CDR3 protein is CASSMGPGGSTYEQYF. The CDR3 DNA is TGTGCCAGTAGTATGGGGCCCGGCGGGAGCACCTACGAGCAGTACTTC.

Worth noting for this clonotype: It may be a read error: a sequence one base away is much more abundant. This chain links TRBV28 with TRBJ1-4; 11 bases are a match to TRBD1. The length of the CDR3 is 16 residues. Germline CDR1 and CDR2: MDHEN and SYDVKM. In DNA form, the CDR3 reads TGTGCCAGCAGTCCACCCGGGACAGGGGGTATCGAAAAACTGCTTTTT. Residues: CASSPPGTGGIEKLLF.

About this clonotype: One base away lies a much larger clone, so this may be a sequencing read error. The V gene is TRBV28, the J gene TRBJ2-7; D is possibly TRBD2 (6 bases). The CDR3 runs 12 residues. V was trimmed by 5 bases and J by 6 bases, leaving 11 bases between them. Germline assignment: CDR1 MDHEN and CDR2 SYDVKM. In DNA form, the CDR3 reads TGTGCCAGCAGTCGGAGGGCGGGCGAGCAGTACTTC. Translating it yields CASSRRAGEQYF.

As concerns this clonotype: The junction differs from germline at one of its ends, possibly a read error. The chain employs TRBV28 and TRBJ2-1; 10 positions match TRBD2. The CDR3 is made up of 16 amino acids. Germline assignment: CDR1 MDHEN and CDR2 SYDVKM. CDR3 sequence: CASSSDSSGSSDDQFF. The DNA for the CDR3 is TGTGCCAGCAGTTCAGATTCTAGCGGGAGTTCGGATGATCAGTTCTTC.

This clonotype was detected only a few times. One end of the junction varies from germline; a read error may be responsible. The rearrangement joins TRBV12-3 or TRBV12-4 to TRBJ2-2, with 11 bases identical to TRBD1. The CDR3 extends over 15 amino acids. This CDR3 is CASGGTGGNTGELFF. In DNA, the CDR3 is TGTGCCAGCGGGGGGACAGGGGGTAACACTGGGGAGCTGTTTTTT.

Worth noting for this clonotype: A junction boundary mismatches the germline segment, possibly from a read error. The chain links TRBV12-3 or TRBV12-4 to TRBJ2-1; perhaps TRBD2 as D (7 bases). The CDR3 consists of 14 residues. The CDR3 DNA follows: TGTGTCAGCGCGGTTAGGGGGGGCCACAATGAGCAGTTCTTC. This gives the protein CVSAVRGGHNEQFF.

The V call is TRBV4-2, the J call TRBJ2-7; 8 positions agree with TRBD2. The trim removed 7 bases at V and 5 bases at J, leaving 10 bases unmatched. CDR3 length equals 14 residues. Germline CDR1 is LGHNA and CDR2 is YNFKEQ. Written as DNA, the CDR3 is TGTGCCAGCAACCATAGCGGGAATAGGAACGAGCAGTACTTC. Encoded protein: CASNHSGNRNEQYF.

Comments on this clonotype: Likely a read error: the CDR3 ends without its conserved phenylalanine or tryptophan. This chain joins TRBV4-2 and TRBJ2-1, with D perhaps TRBD2 (5 bases). This CDR3 comprises 17 residues. Trimming removed 4 bases from V and 9 bases from J, with 25 bases in between. The V gene's germline CDR1 is LGHNA and CDR2 YNFKEQ. Here the CDR3 DNA reads TGTGCCAGCAGCCCTCGGAGCCTGATTAGTGGGAGAGGTGAGCAGTTCCTC. Translated: CASSPRSLISGRGEQFL.

The chain couples TRBV12-3 or TRBV12-4 to TRBJ2-1, with no clear D. The CDR3 extends over 14 amino acids. With 6 bases removed from V and 7 bases from J, the gap between germline ends came to 16 bases. DNA for the CDR3: TGTGCCAGCAGCCAGAAGGGCGGCTATAATGAGCAGTTCTTC. Its protein is CASSQKGGYNEQFF.

As for this clonotype: A junction boundary mismatches the germline segment, possibly from a read error. This sequence joins TRBV6-1 and TRBJ1-2; TRBD1 aligns across 9 bases. The CDR3 spans 15 residues. The germline gives CDR1 MNHNS, CDR2 SASEGT. In nucleotides, the CDR3 is TGTGCCAGCAGTTTACACCGGGACAGGGTGTATGGCTACAACTTC. Residues: CASSLHRDRVYGYNF.

Worth noting for this clonotype: A much larger clone sits a single nucleotide away, making a read error possible. The gene calls are TRBV20-1 and TRBJ2-2; 10 nucleotides agree with TRBD2. This CDR3 has 16 amino acids. Germline CDR1 and CDR2: DFQATT and SNEGSKA (reference sequence). V shed 2 bases, J shed 5 bases, and the junction held 8 bases outside the gene matches. The chain's CDR3 is CSARPPAGGDTGELFF. CDR3 nucleotides: TGCAGTGCTAGACCTCCAGCGGGAGGGGATACCGGGGAGCTGTTTTTT.

The chain uses TRBV7-6 and TRBJ2-6; D gene uncertain. The CDR3 consists of 13 residues. V lost 7 bases to trimming and J lost 1 base, with 5 bases between them. Germline CDR1 reads SGHVS; CDR2 reads FNYEAQ. CDR3: CASTTSGANVLTF. CDR3 DNA sequence: TGTGCCAGCACCACATCTGGGGCCAACGTCCTGACTTTC.

As for this clonotype: Its ends do not fully match the called genes, so a read error is possible. The V call is TRBV29-1, the J call TRBJ2-1, with 9 bases lining up with TRBD2. The germline gives CDR1 SQVTM, CDR2 ANQGSEA. The length of the CDR3 is 15 residues. The CDR3 sequence: CSVAGRGGRANEQFF. Here the CDR3 DNA reads TGCAGTGTTGCGGGGCGGGGGGGAAGGGCAAATGAGCAGTTCTTC.

This clonotype showed up just once. The CDR3 does not end in the conserved phenylalanine or tryptophan, so this is likely a read error. This rearrangement joins TRBV28 to TRBJ2-3; 9 bases map to TRBD2. CDR3 length: 14 amino acids. V gave up 6 bases and J gave up 4 bases; unmatched junction bases: 5. CDR1 and CDR2 (germline): MDHEN, SYDVKM. The CDR3 nucleotides are TGTGCCAGCAGCTTAGCGGGAGACGCAGATACGCAGTATTCT. Its translation: CASSLAGDADTQYS.

This clonotype was seen just once. One end of the junction is discordant with germline, which a read error may explain. The V and J genes are TRBV29-1 and TRBJ1-1, with D tentatively TRBD1 (5 bases). CDR1 is SQVTM and CDR2 is ANQGSEA in the germline V gene. CDR3 length: 11 amino acids. The CDR3 spells CWGDFDTEAFF. CDR3 nucleotide sequence: TGTTGGGGGGATTTTGACACTGAAGCTTTCTTT.

This clonotype was counted a single time. The chain has TRBV12-3 or TRBV12-4 and TRBJ2-1; D perhaps matches TRBD2 (5 bases). This CDR3 has 14 amino acids. Trimming cost V 8 bases and J 5 bases, with 16 bases left between them. CDR3 DNA: TGTGCCAGCGCGGTTAGAGGGAGTCACAATGAGCAGTTCTTC. Its translation is CASAVRGSHNEQFF.

Note on this clonotype: This may arise from a read error, as a much more abundant clone is one base away. The chain carries TRBV20-1 and TRBJ1-1; D possibly corresponds to TRBD1 (5 bases). The germline V gene has CDR1 DFQATT and CDR2 SNEGSKA (reference sequence). CDR3 length: 11 amino acids. Here the CDR3 reads CGARRGAEAFF. CDR3 coding DNA: TGCGGTGCACGACGGGGGGCTGAAGCTTTCTTT.

As for this clonotype: Without the conserved terminal phenylalanine or tryptophan, this CDR3 likely stems from a read error. The V and J genes are TRBV5-1 and TRBJ2-1; possible D gene TRBD1, 6 bases. This CDR3 spans 13 amino acids. V was cut by 5 bases and J by 4 bases, with 10 bases left in between. In germline, CDR1 is SGHRS, CDR2 YFSETQ. CDR3 region: CASRADRYNEQFI. The CDR3 coding sequence is TGCGCCAGCAGAGCTGACAGGTACAATGAGCAGTTCATT.

This clonotype was seen more than once but under ten times. The chain combines TRBV28 with TRBJ2-5; 9 positions match TRBD2. With 4 bases clipped from V and 2 bases from J, the junction kept 5 bases outside the gene matches. The germline gives CDR1 MDHEN, CDR2 SYDVKM. The CDR3 loop spans 15 amino acids. In nucleotides, the CDR3 is TGTGCCAGCAGTTCTAGCGGGACATGGCAAGAGACCCAGTACTTC. Residues: CASSSSGTWQETQYF.

For this clonotype: Given a much more abundant clone one base away, this may be a read error. The CDR3 is CNAVLSSYEQYF. CDR3 sequence (DNA): TGCAATGCTGTGTTGAGCTCCTACGAGCAGTACTTC. The V and J genes are TRBV20-1 and TRBJ2-7; D call uncertain. Germline CDR1 DFQATT, CDR2 SNEGSKA (reference sequence). The CDR3 is 12 residues long.

On this clonotype itself: Germline and junction disagree at one end, which may indicate a read error. V is TRBV10-3 and J is TRBJ2-5, with D possibly being TRBD2 (6 bases). Per germline, CDR1 ENHRY and CDR2 SYGVKD. The CDR3 has 13 amino acids. CDR3 bases: TGTGCCATCACACGACGGGACTCAGAGACCCAGTATTTC. Protein sequence: CAITRRDSETQYF.